Listed below are T cell receptor beta chains from one sample, sequenced in a study of T cell responses to AZD1222 COVID-19 vaccine. Using immunoSEQ multiplex PCR, the repertoire was profiled, and TCRdb retains in-frame clones only, with some absent. The sample shows 65,000 to 70,000 clones, roughly 83% of them seen only once. The source was peripheral blood, collected 28 days after the second AZD1222 dose. The receptors derive from an adult who received the AZD1222 COVID-19 vaccine. Both conserved end residues are part of each CDR3. The D gene is left open where the match is weak. Clone size is shown for a subset of rows, as once, few, many or a class of expanded clone.

d_gene: NA
abundance: NA
j_gene: TRBJ1-1
v_gene: TRBV15
CDR3nt: TGTGCCACCAGCAGATTCGGCACGCCGAACACTGAAGCTTTCTTT
CDR3aa: CATSRFGTPNTEAFF

d_gene: NA
abundance: NA
j_gene: TRBJ2-7
v_gene: TRBV19
CDR3nt: TGTGCCAGTAGGGGGGAGGCAACATCCTACGAGCAGTACTTC
CDR3aa: CASRGEATSYEQYF

d_gene: NA
abundance: NA
j_gene: TRBJ2-1
v_gene: TRBV10-3
CDR3nt: TGTGCCATCAGTGAAGGGACCCACCCTGGCAATGAGCAGTTCTTC
CDR3aa: CAISEGTHPGNEQFF

d_gene: NA
abundance: NA
j_gene: TRBJ1-1
v_gene: TRBV18
CDR3nt: TGTGCCAGCTCATCGAACACTGAAGCTTTCTTT
CDR3aa: CASSSNTEAFF

d_gene: TRBD1
abundance: NA
j_gene: TRBJ1-5
v_gene: TRBV6-5
CDR3nt: TGTGCCAGCATGACAGGGTATCAGCCCCAGCATTTT
CDR3aa: CASMTGYQPQHF

d_gene: NA
abundance: NA
j_gene: TRBJ2-7
v_gene: TRBV20-1
CDR3nt: TGCAGTGCATCCAAAGCGGACGAGCAGTACTTC
CDR3aa: CSASKADEQYF

d_gene: TRBD1
abundance: NA
j_gene: TRBJ1-5
v_gene: TRBV19
CDR3nt: TGTGCCAGTAGTATCAGGGGGGGAAGCAATCAGCCCCAGCATTTT
CDR3aa: CASSIRGGSNQPQHF

d_gene: NA
abundance: NA
j_gene: TRBJ1-3
v_gene: TRBV2
CDR3nt: TGTGCCAGCAGTGCGGACGGCCGCTCTGGAAACACCATATATTTT
CDR3aa: CASSADGRSGNTIYF

d_gene: NA
abundance: NA
j_gene: TRBJ2-3
v_gene: TRBV6-5
CDR3nt: TGTGCCAGCAGTTTTAGTGGTGCGCAGTATTTT
CDR3aa: CASSFSGAQYF

d_gene: NA
abundance: once
j_gene: TRBJ1-3
v_gene: TRBV4-2
CDR3nt: TGTGCCAGCAGCCAAGATGGGCAGGGTGAAAACACCATATATTTT
CDR3aa: CASSQDGQGENTIYF